This TCR beta chain was captured by sequencing in a study of blood T cell repertoires in COVID-19. The CDR3 is made up of 14 amino acids. The trim removed 5 bases at V and 0 bases at J, leaving 3 bases unmatched. Germline values: CDR1 MDHEN, CDR2 SYDVKM. In the original analysis: The assay estimated nucleated cells by amplifying reference gene primers. The assay was immunoSEQ multiplex PCR, and TCRdb's table has in-frame clones only and misses some. That table supplies the V and J calls and clone size; D and trimming were determined from the DNA. The table has 55,000 to 65,000 clones, around nine tenths seen once.

V gene TRBV28 combines with J gene TRBJ2-7, with 8 bases lining up with TRBD1. This sequence was found in a man between 60 and 70 years old with acute or convalescent COVID-19. The specimen sequenced was peripheral blood. The CDR3 DNA sequence: TGTGCCAGCAGTCTGACAGGGGTCTCCTACGAGCAGTACTTC. Translation gives CASSLTGVSYEQYF.